A single sample is the source of the 10 T cell receptor beta chains below, sequenced in a study of CD8 T cells in Susac syndrome. Random hexamers primed reverse transcription of about 0.45 to 1 ug RNA. TCRdb processed the immunoSEQ multiplex PCR reads anew with MiXCR; each CDR3 protein has one entry. Here the sample spans roughly 150,000 distinct CDR3 sequences, roughly 93% being singletons. The sample comprised CD4+ T cells from PBMCs. The receptors were sampled from a human donor in good health.

This clonotype showed up just once. The chain is built from TRBV3-1 and TRBJ2-7; D could derive from TRBD1 or TRBD2 (5 bases each). V lost 0 bases to trimming and J lost 3 bases, with 12 bases between them. This CDR3 is built from 15 residues. CDR1 and CDR2 (germline): LGHDT, YNNKEL (reference sequence). The CDR3 nucleotides are TGTGCCAGCAGCCAAGAGTATGGGACCATCTACGAGCAGTACTTC. This sequence encodes CASSQEYGTIYEQYF.

The chain is built from TRBV5-6 and TRBJ2-1, with 8 bases aligning to TRBD2. The V gene end was trimmed by 5 bases and the J gene end by 7 bases; junction bases not matched to a gene: 8. Germline CDR1 reads SGHDT; CDR2 reads YYEEEE. This CDR3 contains 14 residues. The CDR3: CASSFTGGENEQFF. The CDR3, as DNA: TGTGCCAGCAGTTTTACGGGGGGGGAAAATGAGCAGTTCTTC.

The sample holds one count of this clonotype. V usage is TRBV6-6 and J usage is TRBJ2-7; 11 nucleotides align to TRBD1. The germline gives CDR1 MNHNY, CDR2 SVGAGI (reference sequence). This CDR3 comprises 15 residues. The V and J ends lost 4 bases and 3 bases, in that order; junction bases with no gene match: 5. In DNA, the CDR3 is TGTGCCAGCAGTTTGGGACAGGGGGATTTCTACGAGCAGTACTTC. Its protein product is CASSLGQGDFYEQYF.

The chain joins TRBV6-1 to TRBJ1-6; D unclear. Trimming took 7 bases from V and 7 from J, leaving 26 bases between them. The CDR3 contains 18 residues. CDR1 is MNHNS, CDR2 SASEGT, per germline. The chain's CDR3 is CASIHGEGLGFANSPLHF. CDR3 sequence (DNA): TGTGCCAGCATCCACGGGGAAGGTTTAGGTTTCGCCAATTCACCCCTCCACTTT.

The rearrangement links TRBV29-1 to TRBJ2-2, with 7 bases matching TRBD2. This CDR3 has 14 amino acids. CDR1 is SQVTM and CDR2 is ANQGSEA in the germline V gene. V dropped 6 bases and J dropped 7; count of bases not matched to a gene: 11. This CDR3 is CSVRTRVARGELFF. Written as DNA, the CDR3 is TGCAGCGTCCGGACTAGAGTGGCCCGCGGGGAGCTGTTTTTT.

The genes are TRBV7-2 and TRBJ1-1; 7 bases align to TRBD1. The J segment lost 4 bases and the V segment lost 8 bases, leaving 13 bases of the junction unmatched. The V gene's germline CDR1 is SGHTA and CDR2 FQGNSA. CDR3 size: 15 residues. CDR3 region: CASRITDRVGTEAFF. The CDR3 coding sequence is TGTGCCAGCCGGATAACAGACAGGGTGGGCACTGAAGCTTTCTTT.

V is TRBV10-3 and J is TRBJ1-1; perhaps TRBD1 as D (6 bases). CDR3 length: 17 amino acids. Trimming shortened V by 7 bases and J by 0 bases, and 21 bases separated the two germline ends. Germline CDR1 reads ENHRY; CDR2 reads SYGVKD. The chain's CDR3 is CAITSAQGRTMNTEAFF. For the CDR3, the DNA is TGTGCCATCACGTCGGCGCAGGGGAGAACCATGAACACTGAAGCTTTCTTT.

The rearrangement uses TRBV20-1 and TRBJ2-5; no clear D. Germline V gives CDR1 DFQATT, CDR2 SNEGSKA (reference sequence). V lost 1 base and J lost 0, with 6 bases in between. This CDR3 has 13 residues. As DNA, the CDR3 is TGCAGTGCTAGAGGGCCGCACCAAGAGACCCAGTACTTC. Amino acids: CSARGPHQETQYF.

The V gene is TRBV5-1, the J gene TRBJ2-7, with D hard to call. This CDR3 spans 12 amino acids. Germline V gene sequence: CDR1 SGHRS, CDR2 YFSETQ. The V and J ends lost 5 bases and 6 bases respectively, with 12 bases between them. The CDR3 DNA sequence: TGCGCCAGCAGTTCAGGACCGGGCGAGCAGTACTTC. Translation gives CASSSGPGEQYF.

The chain joins TRBV6-2 or TRBV6-3 to TRBJ2-3; D unresolved. Germline CDR1 and CDR2: MNHEY and SVGEGT. V dropped 6 bases and J dropped 7 bases, with 14 bases sitting between them. This CDR3 region has 13 residues. The CDR3 region has the DNA TGTGCCAGCAGATCCCCCACTCCTCATACGCAGTATTTT. Protein sequence: CASRSPTPHTQYF.